This entry concerns a single TCR beta chain. This specimen includes other DNA sequences encoding the same CDR3. Participant age was 18 to 89 years, and participants resided in approximately 24 US areas. Method: immunoSEQ multiplex PCR; TCRdb's copy keeps in-frame clones and lacks some. The repertoire holds 180,000 or so clones, with approximately 87% as singletons. The CDR3 has 14 residues. In germline, CDR1 is KGHSH, CDR2 LQKENI. Trimming left V 4 bases short and J 7 bases short, with 11 bases between. This sample was included in a study of blood T cell repertoires in COVID-19. This TCR derives from a woman aged 50 to 60 who had recovered from COVID-19. The chain links TRBV18 to TRBJ1-6; D is possibly TRBD1 (6 bases). Material for sequencing was PBMCs or T cells enriched from blood (not recorded which). The CDR3 DNA is TGTGCCAGCTCACGAGACAGGTTAAATTCACCCCTCCACTTT. Its protein is CASSRDRLNSPLHF.